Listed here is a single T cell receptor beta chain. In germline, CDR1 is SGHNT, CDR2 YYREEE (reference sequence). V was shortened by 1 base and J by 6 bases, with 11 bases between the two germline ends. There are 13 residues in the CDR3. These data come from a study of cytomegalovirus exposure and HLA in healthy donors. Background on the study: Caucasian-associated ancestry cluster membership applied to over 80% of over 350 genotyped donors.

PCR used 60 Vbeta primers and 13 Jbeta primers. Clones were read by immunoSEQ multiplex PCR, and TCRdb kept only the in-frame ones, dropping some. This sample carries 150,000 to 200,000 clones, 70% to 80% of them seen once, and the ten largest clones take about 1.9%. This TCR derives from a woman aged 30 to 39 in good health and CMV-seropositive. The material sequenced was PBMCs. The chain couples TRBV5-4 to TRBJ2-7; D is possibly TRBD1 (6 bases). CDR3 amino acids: CASSLMGRGEQYF. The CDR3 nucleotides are TGTGCCAGCAGCTTGATGGGCAGGGGCGAGCAGTACTTC.